Reported below is one T cell receptor (beta chain). Measured with immunoSEQ multiplex PCR; TCRdb has only the in-frame clones, and not every one. The sample lists 33,000 or so clones, roughly 90% occurring once. Per germline, CDR1 MNHNY and CDR2 SVGAGI (reference sequence). The CDR3 has 16 residues. V lost 7 bases and J lost 0; bases outside the gene matches: 7. The data belong to a study of T cell changes during pregnancy in multiple sclerosis. The starting material was peripheral blood, obtained in the third trimester of pregnancy. This TCR came from a female donor in good health, enrolled as a control in a pregnancy study. The V call is TRBV6-6, the J call TRBJ1-5, with 9 positions matching TRBD1. CDR3 sequence (DNA): TGTGCCAGCACAATACCGGGACAGGGTAGCAATCAGCCCCAGCATTTT. Protein: CASTIPGQGSNQPQHF.